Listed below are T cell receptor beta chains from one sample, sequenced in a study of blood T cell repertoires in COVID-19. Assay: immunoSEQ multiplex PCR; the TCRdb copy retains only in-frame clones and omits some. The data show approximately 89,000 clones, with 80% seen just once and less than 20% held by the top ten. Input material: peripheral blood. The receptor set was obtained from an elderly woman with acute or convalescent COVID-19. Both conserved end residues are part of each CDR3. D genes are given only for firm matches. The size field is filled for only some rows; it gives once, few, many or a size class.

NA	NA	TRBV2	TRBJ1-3	CASNEGGIGNTIYF	TGTGCCAGCAACGAAGGGGGTATCGGAAACACCATATATTTT
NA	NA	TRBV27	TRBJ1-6	CASSWGDRENSPLHF	TGTGCCAGCAGTTGGGGTGACAGAGAGAATTCACCCCTCCACTTT
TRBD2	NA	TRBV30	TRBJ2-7	CAWSLTGLAGADF	TGTGCCTGGAGTCTAACGGGACTAGCGGGAGCGGACTTC
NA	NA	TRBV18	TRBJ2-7	CASSPASSYEQYF	TGTGCCAGCTCACCGGCCAGCTCCTACGAGCAGTACTTC
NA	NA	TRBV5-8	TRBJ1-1	CASSLRRGTEAFF	TGTGCCAGCAGCTTGAGGCGAGGCACTGAAGCTTTCTTT
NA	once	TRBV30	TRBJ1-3	CAWTTGPGNTIYF	TGTGCCTGGACTACAGGGCCTGGAAACACCATATATTTT
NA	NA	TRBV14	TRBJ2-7	CASSKYRSSYEQYF	TGTGCCAGCAGCAAATACAGGTCCTCCTACGAGCAGTACTTC
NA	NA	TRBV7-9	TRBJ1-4	CASGRQTNEKLFF	TGTGCCAGCGGCCGACAGACAAATGAAAAACTGTTTTTT
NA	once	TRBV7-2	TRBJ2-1	CASSLEYVRGEQFF	TGTGCCAGCAGCTTAGAGTATGTCCGGGGTGAGCAGTTCTTC
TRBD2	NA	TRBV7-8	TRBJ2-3	CASSLGRLAGEYDTQYF	TGTGCCAGCAGCTTAGGTCGACTAGCGGGAGAATATGATACGCAGTATTTT
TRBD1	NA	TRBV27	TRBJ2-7	CASSRRGSHEQYF	TGTGCCAGCAGCCGCAGGGGGAGTCACGAGCAGTACTTC
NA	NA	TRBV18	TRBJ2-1	CASSPRTTMEEQFF	TGTGCCAGCTCACCCCGGACAACTATGGAAGAGCAGTTCTTC
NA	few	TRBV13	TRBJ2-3	CASSGPGGFGTDTQYF	TGTGCCAGCAGCGGGCCCGGAGGGTTCGGCACAGATACGCAGTATTTT
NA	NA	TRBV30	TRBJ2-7	CAWMPLSSFEQYF	TGTGCCTGGATGCCGCTCTCTAGTTTCGAGCAGTACTTC
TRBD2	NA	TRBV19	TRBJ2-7	CASSLAGGPYEQYF	TGTGCCAGTAGTCTAGCGGGGGGGCCCTACGAGCAGTACTTC
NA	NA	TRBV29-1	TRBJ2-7	CSVGGRGYEQYF	TGCAGCGTTGGGGGTAGGGGTTACGAGCAGTACTTC
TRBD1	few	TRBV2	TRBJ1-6	CASSDRGNSPLHF	TGTGCCAGCAGTGACAGGGGGAATTCACCCCTCCACTTT
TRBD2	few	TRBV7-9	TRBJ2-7	CASSFPGTSGSREQYF	TGTGCCAGCAGCTTCCCGGGGACTAGCGGGAGTCGCGAGCAGTACTTC
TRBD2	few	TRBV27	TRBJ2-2	CASSPPRTSGRVAGELFF	TGTGCCAGCAGCCCCCCCCGGACTAGCGGGAGAGTAGCCGGGGAGCTGTTTTTT
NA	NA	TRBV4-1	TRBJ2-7	CASSRDRAYEQYF	TGCGCCAGCAGCCGCGACAGAGCCTACGAGCAGTACTTC
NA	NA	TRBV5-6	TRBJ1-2	CASSAKGEGIYGYTF	TGTGCCAGCAGCGCAAAAGGGGAGGGTATCTATGGCTACACCTTC
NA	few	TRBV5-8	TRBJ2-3	CASSPTGGVGTDTQYF	TGTGCCAGCAGCCCCACCGGCGGGGTCGGCACAGATACGCAGTATTTT
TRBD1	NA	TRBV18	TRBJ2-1	CASSPPGQGSSYNEQFF	TGTGCCAGCTCACCACCGGGACAGGGCAGCTCCTACAATGAGCAGTTCTTC
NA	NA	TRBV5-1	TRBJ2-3	CASSLEGGPNTDTQYF	TGCGCCAGCAGCTTGGAGGGGGGGCCGAACACAGATACGCAGTATTTT
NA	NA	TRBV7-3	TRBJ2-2	CASSSGLNTGELFF	TGTGCCAGCAGCTCAGGACTGAACACCGGGGAGCTGTTTTTT
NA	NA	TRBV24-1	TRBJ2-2	CATGTPNTGELFF	TGTGCCACTGGGACACCTAACACCGGGGAGCTGTTTTTT
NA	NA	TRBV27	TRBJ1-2	CASSFQGWYGYTF	TGTGCCAGCAGTTTTCAGGGCTGGTATGGCTACACCTTC
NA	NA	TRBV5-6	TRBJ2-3	CASGSPADTQYF	TGTGCCAGTGGGAGCCCCGCAGATACGCAGTATTTT
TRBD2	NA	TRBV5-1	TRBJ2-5	CASGSGPFQETQYF	TGCGCCAGCGGTAGCGGGCCGTTCCAAGAGACCCAGTACTTC
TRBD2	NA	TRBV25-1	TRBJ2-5	CASSGTSYDSQETQYF	TGTGCCAGCAGTGGGACTAGCTACGACTCCCAAGAGACCCAGTACTTC
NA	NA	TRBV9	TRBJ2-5	CASSVDSSQETQYF	TGTGCCAGCAGCGTAGACTCGTCCCAAGAGACCCAGTACTTC
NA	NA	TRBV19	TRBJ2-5	CASSIRGAQETQYF	TGTGCCAGTAGTATCCGGGGGGCCCAAGAGACCCAGTACTTC
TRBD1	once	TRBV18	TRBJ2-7	CASSPPGTGYEQYF	TGTGCCAGCTCACCACCCGGGACAGGATACGAGCAGTACTTC
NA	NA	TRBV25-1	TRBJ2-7	CASSDLGRGESYEQYF	TGTGCCAGCAGCGACCTGGGCAGGGGGGAGTCCTACGAGCAGTACTTC
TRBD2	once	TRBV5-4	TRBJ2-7	CASSFGLAGDPSYEQYF	TGTGCCAGCAGCTTCGGACTAGCGGGAGATCCCTCCTACGAGCAGTACTTC
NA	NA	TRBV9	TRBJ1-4	CASSVAPQAKLFF	TGTGCCAGCAGCGTAGCGCCCCAGGCAAAACTGTTTTTT
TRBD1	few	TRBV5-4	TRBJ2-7	CARDRGLFEQYF	TGTGCCAGAGACAGGGGCCTCTTCGAGCAGTACTTC
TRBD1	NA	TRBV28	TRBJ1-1	CASRTPGQGETEAFF	TGTGCCAGCAGGACCCCGGGGCAGGGGGAAACTGAAGCTTTCTTT
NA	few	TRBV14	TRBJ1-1	CASSYDFPNTEAFF	TGTGCCAGCAGCTATGACTTCCCGAACACTGAAGCTTTCTTT
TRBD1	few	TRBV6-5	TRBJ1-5	CASSRTGGNQPQHF	TGTGCCAGCAGCAGGACAGGGGGCAATCAGCCCCAGCATTTT
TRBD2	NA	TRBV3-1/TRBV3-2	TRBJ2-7	CASSQDGGGYEQYF	TGTGCCAGCAGCCAAGATGGCGGGGGTTACGAGCAGTACTTT
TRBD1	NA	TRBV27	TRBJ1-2	CASSSHGQANYGYTF	TGTGCCAGCAGTTCCCACGGACAGGCTAACTATGGCTACACCTTC
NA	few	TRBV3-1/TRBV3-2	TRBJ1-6	CASSQTGSSDSPLHF	TGTGCCTCTTCCCAGACAGGCTCATCGGATTCACCCCTCCACTTT
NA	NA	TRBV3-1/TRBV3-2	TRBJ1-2	CASSHPDGYGYTF	TGTGCCAGCAGCCATCCAGATGGCTATGGCTACACCTTC
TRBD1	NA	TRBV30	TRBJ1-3	CAWSAGTGRNTIYF	TGTGCCTGGAGTGCCGGGACAGGTAGAAACACCATATATTTT
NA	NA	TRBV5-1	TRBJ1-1	CASKGAGEAFF	TGCGCCAGCAAAGGGGCGGGAGAAGCTTTCTTT
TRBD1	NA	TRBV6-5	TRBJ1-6	CASTLGQGPSPLHF	TGTGCCAGCACATTGGGACAGGGTCCTTCACCCCTCCACTTT
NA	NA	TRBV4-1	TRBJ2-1	CASSQDGGSYNEQFF	TGCGCCAGCAGCCAAGACGGGGGCTCCTACAATGAGCAGTTCTTC
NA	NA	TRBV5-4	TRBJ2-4	CASSLEAGAKNIQYF	TGTGCCAGCAGCTTGGAGGCGGGAGCCAAAAACATTCAGTACTTC
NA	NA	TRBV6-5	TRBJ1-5	CASRNLRGPQHF	TGTGCCAGCAGGAACCTACGGGGGCCCCAGCATTTT
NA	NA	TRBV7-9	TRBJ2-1	CASSLISEYNEQFF	TGTGCCAGCAGCTTAATTTCAGAATACAATGAGCAGTTCTTC
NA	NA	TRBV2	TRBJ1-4	CASSGQGGEKLFF	TGTGCCAGCAGTGGACAAGGGGGTGAAAAACTGTTTTTT
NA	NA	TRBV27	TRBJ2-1	CASSAGIPRGQFF	TGTGCCAGCAGTGCAGGGATTCCCAGGGGGCAGTTCTTC
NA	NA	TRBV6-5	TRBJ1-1	CASKEQAPNTEAFF	TGTGCCAGCAAAGAACAGGCCCCAAACACTGAAGCTTTCTTT
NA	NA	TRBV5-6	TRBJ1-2	CASSLERRARFAGYTF	TGTGCCAGCAGCTTGGAACGGAGGGCTCGGTTCGCTGGCTACACCTTC
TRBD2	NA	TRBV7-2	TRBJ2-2	CASSLGTSAYTGELFF	TGTGCCAGCAGCTTAGGGACTAGCGCCTACACCGGGGAGCTGTTTTTT
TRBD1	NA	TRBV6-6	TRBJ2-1	CASEQGGNEQFF	TGTGCCAGTGAACAGGGGGGCAATGAGCAGTTCTTC
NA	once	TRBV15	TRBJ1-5	CATSVRQSGQPQHF	TGTGCCACCAGCGTTAGACAGTCCGGTCAGCCCCAGCATTTT
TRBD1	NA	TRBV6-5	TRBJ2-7	CASSLDRDRHEQYF	TGTGCCAGCAGTTTGGACAGGGATAGGCACGAGCAGTACTTC
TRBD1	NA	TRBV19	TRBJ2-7	CASRPDRGRNEQYF	TGTGCCAGTAGGCCCGACAGGGGGAGGAACGAGCAGTACTTC